The clone carrying this TCR beta chain was counted many times. The study amplified TCR beta CDR3 regions using RNA transcripts. HTBI primers were employed in first-round RT-PCR, then a second-round multiplex PCR followed. TCRdb redid the calling of the multiplex PCR reads with MiXCR, one entry per CDR3 protein. The table lists hundreds of thousands of distinct CDR3 sequences, 22% of them singletons. This sample is part of a study of Graves' ophthalmopathy and Graves' hyperthyroidism. Turning to the study itself: Upon initial diagnosis and before any treatment, peripheral blood was collected.

CDR1 and CDR2 from the germline V gene are SQVTM and ANQGSEA. This CDR3 comprises 13 residues. Trimming stripped 3 bases from V and 5 bases from J, with 14 bases between. Specimen: peripheral blood. This receptor was identified in a woman younger than 30 with stable Graves' hyperthyroidism. Some clones in this sample may be carry-over from other donors' samples. The gene calls are TRBV29-1 and TRBJ2-7; perhaps D is TRBD1 or TRBD2 (6 bases each). The CDR3 DNA is TGCAGCGTTGATCAGAGGGGGGAGCACGAGCAGTACTTC. It codes for CSVDQRGEHEQYF.